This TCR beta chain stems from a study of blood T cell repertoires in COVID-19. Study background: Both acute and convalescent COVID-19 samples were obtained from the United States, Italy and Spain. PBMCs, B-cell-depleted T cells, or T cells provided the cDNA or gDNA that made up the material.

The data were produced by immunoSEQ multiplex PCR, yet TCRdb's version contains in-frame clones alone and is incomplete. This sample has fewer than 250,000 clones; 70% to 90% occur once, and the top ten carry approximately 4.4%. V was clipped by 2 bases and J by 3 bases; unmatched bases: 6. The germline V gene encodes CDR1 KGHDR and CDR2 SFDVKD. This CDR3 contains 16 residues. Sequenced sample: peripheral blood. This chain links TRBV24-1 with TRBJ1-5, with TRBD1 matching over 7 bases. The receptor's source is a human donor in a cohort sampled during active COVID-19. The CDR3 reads CATSDSRGQVNQPQHF. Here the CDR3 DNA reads TGTGCCACCAGTGATTCTCGCGGACAGGTCAATCAGCCCCAGCATTTT.